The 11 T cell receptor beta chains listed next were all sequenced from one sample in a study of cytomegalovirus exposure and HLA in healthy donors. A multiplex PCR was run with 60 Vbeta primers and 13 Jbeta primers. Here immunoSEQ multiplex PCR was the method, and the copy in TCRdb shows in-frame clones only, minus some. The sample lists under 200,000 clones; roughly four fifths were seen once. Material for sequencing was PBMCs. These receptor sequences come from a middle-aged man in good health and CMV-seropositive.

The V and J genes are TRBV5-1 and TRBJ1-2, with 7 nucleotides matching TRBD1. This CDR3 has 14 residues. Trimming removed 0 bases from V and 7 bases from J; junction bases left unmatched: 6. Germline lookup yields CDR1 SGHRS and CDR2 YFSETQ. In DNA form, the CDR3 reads TGCGCCAGCAGCTTGGGCCAGGGGGGATCTGGCTACACCTTC. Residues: CASSLGQGGSGYTF.

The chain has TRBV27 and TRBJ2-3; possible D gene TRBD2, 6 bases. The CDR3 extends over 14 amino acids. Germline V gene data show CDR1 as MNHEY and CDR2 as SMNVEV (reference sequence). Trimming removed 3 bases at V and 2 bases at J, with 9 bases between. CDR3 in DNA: TGTGCCAGCAGTTTGGAGGGGACCACAGATACGCAGTATTTT. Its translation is CASSLEGTTDTQYF.

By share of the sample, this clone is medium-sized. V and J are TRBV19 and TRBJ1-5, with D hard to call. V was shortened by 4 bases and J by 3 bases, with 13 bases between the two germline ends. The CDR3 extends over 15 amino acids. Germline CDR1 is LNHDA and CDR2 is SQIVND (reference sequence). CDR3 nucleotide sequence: TGTGCCAGTAGTAGTAAGGCAGGACTCAATCAGCCCCAGCATTTT. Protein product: CASSSKAGLNQPQHF.

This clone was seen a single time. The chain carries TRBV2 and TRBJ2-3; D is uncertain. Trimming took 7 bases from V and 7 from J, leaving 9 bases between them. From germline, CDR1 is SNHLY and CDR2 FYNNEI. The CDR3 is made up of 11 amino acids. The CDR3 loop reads CASTELNTQYF. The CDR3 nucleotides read TGTGCCAGCACCGAGTTGAATACGCAGTATTTT.

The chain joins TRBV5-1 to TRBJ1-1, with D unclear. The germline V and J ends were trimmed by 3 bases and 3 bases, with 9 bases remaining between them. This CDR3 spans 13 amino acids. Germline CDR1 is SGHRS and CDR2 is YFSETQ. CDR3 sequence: CASSSGGYTEAFF. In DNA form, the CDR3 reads TGCGCCAGCAGCTCTGGCGGTTACACTGAAGCTTTCTTT.

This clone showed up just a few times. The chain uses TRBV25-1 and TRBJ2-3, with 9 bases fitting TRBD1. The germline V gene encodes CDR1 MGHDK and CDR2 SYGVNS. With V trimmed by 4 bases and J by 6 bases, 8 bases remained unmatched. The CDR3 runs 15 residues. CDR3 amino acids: CASSVSGQGADTQYF. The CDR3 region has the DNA TGTGCCAGCAGTGTCTCGGGACAGGGAGCGGATACGCAGTATTTT.

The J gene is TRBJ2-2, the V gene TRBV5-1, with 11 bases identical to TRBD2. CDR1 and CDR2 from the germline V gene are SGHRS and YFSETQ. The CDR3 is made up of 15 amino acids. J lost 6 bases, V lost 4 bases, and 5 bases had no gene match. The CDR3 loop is CASSALAGAAGELFF. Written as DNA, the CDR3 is TGCGCCAGCAGCGCACTAGCGGGAGCCGCCGGGGAGCTGTTTTTT. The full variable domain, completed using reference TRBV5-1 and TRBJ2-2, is KAGVTQTPRYLIKTRGQQVTLSCSPISGHRSVSWYQQTPGQGLQFLFEYFSETQRNKGNFPGRFSGRQFSNSRSEMNVSTLELGDSALYLCASSALAGAAGELFFGEGSRLTVL.

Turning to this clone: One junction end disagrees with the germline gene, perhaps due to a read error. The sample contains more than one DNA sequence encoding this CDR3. As DNA, the CDR3 is TGTGCCAGCAGTTCTTGGACATTAGAGCGCTCGATCATCTTC. Residues: CASSSWTLERSIIF. This chain uses TRBV5-4 with TRBJ1-2, with D maybe TRBD1 (5 bases). The CDR3 is 14 residues long. Per the germline V gene, CDR1 is SGHNT and CDR2 is YYREEE (reference sequence).

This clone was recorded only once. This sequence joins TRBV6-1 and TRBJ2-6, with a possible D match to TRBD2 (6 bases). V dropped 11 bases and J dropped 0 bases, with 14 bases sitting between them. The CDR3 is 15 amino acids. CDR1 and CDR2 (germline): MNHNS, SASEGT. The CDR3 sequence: CAGGTYFSGANVLTF. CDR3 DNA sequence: TGTGCCGGCGGGACTTACTTCTCTGGGGCCAACGTCCTGACTTTC.

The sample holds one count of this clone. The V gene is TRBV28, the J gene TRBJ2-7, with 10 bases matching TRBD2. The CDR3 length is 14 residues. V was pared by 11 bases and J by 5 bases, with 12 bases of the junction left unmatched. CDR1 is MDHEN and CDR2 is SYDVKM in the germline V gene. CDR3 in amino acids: CASMGSGRVHEQYF. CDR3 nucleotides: TGTGCCTCGATGGGGAGCGGGAGGGTACACGAGCAGTACTTC.

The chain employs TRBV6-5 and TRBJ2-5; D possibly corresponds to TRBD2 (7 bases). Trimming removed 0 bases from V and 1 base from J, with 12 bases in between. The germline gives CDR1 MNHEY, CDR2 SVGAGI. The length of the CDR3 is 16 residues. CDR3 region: CASSYSFGGLQETQYF. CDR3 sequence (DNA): TGTGCCAGCAGTTACTCGTTCGGGGGGCTCCAAGAGACCCAGTACTTC.